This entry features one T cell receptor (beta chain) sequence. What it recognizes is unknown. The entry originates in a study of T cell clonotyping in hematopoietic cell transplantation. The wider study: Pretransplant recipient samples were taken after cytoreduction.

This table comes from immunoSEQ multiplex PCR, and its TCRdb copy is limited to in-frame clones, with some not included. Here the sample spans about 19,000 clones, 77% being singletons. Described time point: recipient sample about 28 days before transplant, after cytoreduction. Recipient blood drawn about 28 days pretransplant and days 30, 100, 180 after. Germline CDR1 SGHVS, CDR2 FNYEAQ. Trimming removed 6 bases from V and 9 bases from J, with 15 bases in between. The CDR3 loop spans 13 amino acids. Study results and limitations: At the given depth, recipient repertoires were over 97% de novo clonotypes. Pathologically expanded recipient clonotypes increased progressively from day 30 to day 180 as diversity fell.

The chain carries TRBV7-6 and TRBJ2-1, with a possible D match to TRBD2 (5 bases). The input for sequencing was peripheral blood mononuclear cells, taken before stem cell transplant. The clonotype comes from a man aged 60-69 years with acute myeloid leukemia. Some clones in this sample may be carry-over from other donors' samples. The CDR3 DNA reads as TGTGCCAGCAGAAATACTAGTCTCGGTGAGCAGTTCTTC. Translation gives CASRNTSLGEQFF.